A selection of T cell receptor beta chains follows, all from one sample in a study of breast tumors, draining lymph nodes, adjacent tissues. One entry per CDR3 protein, called by TCRdb with MiXCR from the multiplex PCR reads. This table has under 350,000 distinct CDR3 sequences, more than 30% appearing once. The source material was axillary lymph node tissue. These TCRs come from a female donor with breast cancer. Some clones in this sample may be carry-over from other donors' samples. Each CDR3 is given with its conserved first and last residue. Fields, in order: D gene, J gene, clone size, V gene, CDR3 DNA, CDR3 protein. D genes are given only for firm matches. The size of a clone is reported for some rows only, either as once, few or many, or as a class for expanded clones.

d_call: TRBD2; j_call: TRBJ2-3; clone_size: .; v_call: TRBV5-1; cdr3_nt: TGCGCCAGCAGCTGGACTAGCGTGAGAGGGGGTGAGCAGTATTTT; cdr3_aa: CASSWTSVRGGEQYF
d_call: .; j_call: TRBJ2-1; clone_size: many; v_call: TRBV7-3; cdr3_nt: TGTGCCAGCAGCTTTACGGGGAACAATGAGCAGTTCTTC; cdr3_aa: CASSFTGNNEQFF
d_call: .; j_call: TRBJ2-1; clone_size: many; v_call: TRBV29-1; cdr3_nt: TGCAGCGTTCTCGGACAGTACAATGAGCAGTTCTTC; cdr3_aa: CSVLGQYNEQFF
d_call: TRBD2; j_call: TRBJ2-1; clone_size: few; v_call: TRBV9; cdr3_nt: TGTGCCAGCTCCCACGCCGGGAGGAGCCCAGCTTACAATGAGCAGTTCTTC; cdr3_aa: CASSHAGRSPAYNEQFF
d_call: .; j_call: TRBJ2-3; clone_size: .; v_call: TRBV20-1; cdr3_nt: TGCAGTGCTAGATCAAGCGGATGGAGTGAGCAGTATTTT; cdr3_aa: CSARSSGWSEQYF
d_call: TRBD2; j_call: TRBJ2-1; clone_size: many; v_call: TRBV10-2; cdr3_nt: TGCGCCAGCAGCGAAGGGACTAGCAGTTACAATGAGCAGTTCTTC; cdr3_aa: CASSEGTSSYNEQFF
d_call: .; j_call: TRBJ1-4; clone_size: .; v_call: TRBV20-1; cdr3_nt: TGCAGTGCTAGCGGGCAGGGTAGGGAAAAACTGTTTTTT; cdr3_aa: CSASGQGREKLFF
d_call: .; j_call: TRBJ2-1; clone_size: many; v_call: TRBV13; cdr3_nt: TGTGCCAGCAGCTTGGACAGAATCAATGAGCAGTTCTTC; cdr3_aa: CASSLDRINEQFF
d_call: .; j_call: TRBJ2-1; clone_size: few; v_call: TRBV4-1; cdr3_nt: TGCGCCAGCAGCCGTCGCGAGGGTTTTGGGCTAGCCGATGGAGGACACAATGAGCAGTTCTTC; cdr3_aa: CASSRREGFGLADGGHNEQFF
d_call: TRBD2; j_call: TRBJ2-4; clone_size: few; v_call: TRBV11-2; cdr3_nt: TGTGCCAGCAGTCCTCGCGGGGATAGCGGGAGTGGGAACATTCAGTACTTC; cdr3_aa: CASSPRGDSGSGNIQYF
d_call: .; j_call: TRBJ2-5; clone_size: .; v_call: TRBV7-9; cdr3_nt: TGTGCCAGCAGCTTCTGGACCCCTAGGGAGACCCAGTACTTC; cdr3_aa: CASSFWTPRETQYF
d_call: .; j_call: TRBJ2-3; clone_size: .; v_call: TRBV5-1; cdr3_nt: TGCGCCAGCAGCTTGGGGGGGACCGCCAATGAGCAGTATTTT; cdr3_aa: CASSLGGTANEQYF
d_call: .; j_call: TRBJ1-3; clone_size: many; v_call: TRBV6-5; cdr3_nt: TGTGCCAGCAGTTCCACAAGCTCTGGAAACACCATATATTTT; cdr3_aa: CASSSTSSGNTIYF
d_call: .; j_call: TRBJ2-7; clone_size: many; v_call: TRBV6-5; cdr3_nt: TGTGCCAGCAGTTACGGGCAGGACTCCTACGAGCAGTACTTC; cdr3_aa: CASSYGQDSYEQYF
d_call: .; j_call: TRBJ2-7; clone_size: many; v_call: TRBV27; cdr3_nt: TGTGCCAGCTTTAACCACGAGCAGTACTTC; cdr3_aa: CASFNHEQYF
d_call: TRBD2; j_call: TRBJ2-3; clone_size: many; v_call: TRBV11-2; cdr3_nt: TGTGCCAGCAGCCGGGGGGTCACAGATACGCAGTATTTT; cdr3_aa: CASSRGVTDTQYF
d_call: TRBD2; j_call: TRBJ2-7; clone_size: many; v_call: TRBV4-1; cdr3_nt: TGCGCCAGCAGCCACCGGCCGGGACTAGCGCCCTACGAGCAGTACTTC; cdr3_aa: CASSHRPGLAPYEQYF
d_call: TRBD1; j_call: TRBJ2-6; clone_size: many; v_call: TRBV5-8; cdr3_nt: TGTGCCAGCAGCCTGGACAGGGGCTTATCTGGGGCCAACGTCCTGACTTTC; cdr3_aa: CASSLDRGLSGANVLTF